Listed below are T cell receptor beta chains from one sample, sequenced in a study of control samples from healthy donors and cancer patients. The table came from immunoSEQ multiplex PCR; TCRdb's copy has only in-frame clones and leaves some out. The profile shows about 150,000 clones, around 94% of them singletons. Sequencing was carried out using PBMCs. These TCRs come from a man aged 55 to 70 with colorectal cancer. The CDR3 runs from the conserved cysteine through the conserved F or W. Each record gives: clone size, V gene, J gene, D gene, CDR3 DNA, CDR3 protein. D genes are given only for firm matches. The size field is filled for only some rows; it gives once, few, many or a size class.

-	TRBV5-6	TRBJ1-1	TRBD1	TGTGCCAGCAGCTTGGGGGCAGGGGGGACTGAAGCTTTCTTT	CASSLGAGGTEAFF
-	TRBV7-9	TRBJ1-5	-	TGTGCCAGCAGCTTTAACGAGGAGAATCAGCCCCAGCATTTT	CASSFNEENQPQHF
-	TRBV19	TRBJ1-6	-	TGTGCCAGTAGTATCGGTGTATATAATTCACCCCTCCACTTT	CASSIGVYNSPLHF
-	TRBV28	TRBJ1-1	-	TGTGCCAGCAGCCCCGCAGGGTATAACACTGAAGCTTTCTTT	CASSPAGYNTEAFF
once	TRBV5-1	TRBJ2-3	TRBD2	TGCGCCAGCAGCTTGGTGGGAGCGGGGGGGAGCACAGATACGCAGTATTTT	CASSLVGAGGSTDTQYF
-	TRBV2	TRBJ1-5	TRBD1	TGTGCCGGGGGGACAGAGCGGAATCAGCCCCAGCATTTT	CAGGTERNQPQHF
-	TRBV30	TRBJ1-5	TRBD1	TGTGCCTGGACCGGAAGAAGGGGACAGGGGGCTATAAGCAATCAGCCCCAGCATTTT	CAWTGRRGQGAISNQPQHF
-	TRBV4-3	TRBJ1-2	-	TGCGCCAGCAGCCCTGGACGGGGGGCGATAGGCTACACCTTC	CASSPGRGAIGYTF
-	TRBV6-1	TRBJ1-2	-	TGTGCCAGCAGTGAAGTCCCCACCCCTTATGGCTACACCTTC	CASSEVPTPYGYTF
-	TRBV4-3	TRBJ1-1	-	TGCGCCAGCAGCCAAGGGGTAATGAACACTGAAGCTTTCTTT	CASSQGVMNTEAFF
-	TRBV6-5	TRBJ2-2	-	TGTGCCAGCAGTTCTCAATGGACGGCCGGGGAGCTGTTTTTT	CASSSQWTAGELFF
-	TRBV5-4	TRBJ1-2	TRBD1	TGTGCCAGCAGCTTGGCCAAGGGGGTCCGGACAGGGACGTCCTACTATGGCTACACCTTC	CASSLAKGVRTGTSYYGYTF
-	TRBV7-2	TRBJ1-2	-	TGTGCCAGCAGCTTAGTACAGCTAAGTTATGGCTACACCTTC	CASSLVQLSYGYTF
-	TRBV25-1	TRBJ2-5	TRBD1	TGTGCCAGCAGTGAATGGCGACAGGGCGGCGAGACCCAGTACTTC	CASSEWRQGGETQYF
-	TRBV18	TRBJ2-3	-	TGTGCCAGCTCGCCCGTCATCCAGCAGGGGGGCACGCAGTATTTT	CASSPVIQQGGTQYF
-	TRBV6-1	TRBJ1-5	TRBD1	TGTGCCAGCACTGATACAGGGGGCGCGATTGGCAATCAGCCCCAGCATTTT	CASTDTGGAIGNQPQHF
-	TRBV5-1	TRBJ2-5	TRBD1	TGCGCCAGCAGCTTGAGGACAGGGGGGGAAAGGGAGACCCAGTACTTC	CASSLRTGGERETQYF
-	TRBV2	TRBJ2-3	-	TGTGCCAGCAGTGACACTAGCCGGGCGGCAGATACGCAGTATTTT	CASSDTSRAADTQYF
-	TRBV10-3	TRBJ2-3	TRBD1	TGTGCCATCAGTGGGTCGACAGGGAGCACAGATACGCAGTATTTT	CAISGSTGSTDTQYF
-	TRBV4-1	TRBJ1-2	TRBD1	TGCGCCAGCAGCCAAGGCGATCAGGGGGTCTATGGCTACACCTTC	CASSQGDQGVYGYTF
-	TRBV5-6	TRBJ2-3	TRBD2	TGTGCCAGCAGCTCTTCAGCCGCACTAGCGGGGGGATGGGCAGATACGCAGTATTTT	CASSSSAALAGGWADTQYF
-	TRBV27	TRBJ1-6	-	TGTGCCAGCAGTTGGGAGGGTTCACCCCTCCACTTT	CASSWEGSPLHF
-	TRBV10-2	TRBJ2-2	TRBD1	TGCGCCAGCAACACCAGGGGGCTTGGGGAGCTGTTTTTT	CASNTRGLGELFF
-	TRBV11-2	TRBJ2-4	-	TGTGCCAGCAGCTTACCGGGGGCTGGGACCAAAAACATTCAGTACTTC	CASSLPGAGTKNIQYF
-	TRBV7-7	TRBJ2-5	-	TGTGCCAGCAGCTTAGCGCCGGCGTTTACTCAAGAGACCCAGTACTTC	CASSLAPAFTQETQYF
-	TRBV5-1	TRBJ2-1	-	TGCGCCAGCAGCTTGGATAGCCCTATTGAGCAGTTCTTC	CASSLDSPIEQFF
-	TRBV10-3	TRBJ2-2	-	TGTGCCATCAGTGGCCTTCCCAAGTTTAACACCGGGGAGCTGTTTTTT	CAISGLPKFNTGELFF
-	TRBV6-5	TRBJ1-6	-	TGTGCCAGCAGTTACTCGGGGGAGAGGTCACCCCTCCACTTT	CASSYSGERSPLHF
-	TRBV6-4	TRBJ1-1	-	TGTGCCAGCAGTCCTGGGACTCGCATGAACACTGAAGCTTTCTTT	CASSPGTRMNTEAFF
once	TRBV18	TRBJ2-7	TRBD1	TGTGCCAGCTCACCCGCGAGACAGGGTTACGAGCAGTACTTC	CASSPARQGYEQYF
-	TRBV24-1	TRBJ1-1	TRBD1	TGTGCCACCAGTGAAACCGGGACAGAGAACACTGAAGCTTTCTTT	CATSETGTENTEAFF
-	TRBV9	TRBJ1-2	-	TGTGCCAGCAGCGTATCTGAGGGGCCGAACTATGGCTACACCTTC	CASSVSEGPNYGYTF
few	TRBV19	TRBJ1-3	TRBD1	TGTGCCAGTAGGCCCGATGGGACAGACTCTGGAAACACCATATATTTT	CASRPDGTDSGNTIYF
-	TRBV10-3	TRBJ1-3	TRBD1	TGTGCCATCGCAGACAGGGGCAACACCATATATTTT	CAIADRGNTIYF
-	TRBV29-1	TRBJ2-2	TRBD2	TGCAGCGTGGCGGGGGGGCCCTCCGGGGAGCTGTTTTTT	CSVAGGPSGELFF
-	TRBV2	TRBJ1-1	-	TGTGCCAGCAGTGAGGATGTGAACACTGAAGCTTTCTTT	CASSEDVNTEAFF
-	TRBV29-1	TRBJ1-4	TRBD1	TGCAGCGTTGATGCACAGGGGGGGGAAAAACTGTTTTTT	CSVDAQGGEKLFF
-	TRBV12-5	TRBJ2-3	TRBD2	TGTGCTAGTGGTCCACGGACTAGGGAGACAGATACGCAGTATTTT	CASGPRTRETDTQYF
-	TRBV24-1	TRBJ2-2	TRBD1	TGTGCCACCAGCCGGGACAGACACACCGGGGAGCTGTTTTTT	CATSRDRHTGELFF
-	TRBV7-9	TRBJ1-2	-	TGTGCCAGCAGCTCCACCGGCCGCTATGGCTACACCTTC	CASSSTGRYGYTF
-	TRBV9	TRBJ2-4	TRBD2	TGTGCCAGCAGCGTCCAGTCGGGGGGTGGCAAAAACATTCAGTACTTC	CASSVQSGGGKNIQYF
-	TRBV7-2	TRBJ1-1	TRBD1	TGTGCCAGCAGCTCGCACACAGGGGGCACTGAAGCTTTCTTT	CASSSHTGGTEAFF
-	TRBV6-5	TRBJ2-5	TRBD2	TGTGCCAGCAGAGGACTAGTTCAAGAGACCCAGTACTTC	CASRGLVQETQYF
-	TRBV29-1	TRBJ1-4	TRBD1	TGCAGCGTTATGACAGGGATGGGTGAAAAACTGTTTTTT	CSVMTGMGEKLFF
-	TRBV3-1/TRBV3-2	TRBJ2-6	-	TGTGCCAGCAGTAAACTTCTTATCTCTGGGGCCAACGTCCTGACTTTC	CASSKLLISGANVLTF
-	TRBV2	TRBJ2-3	-	TGTGCCAGCAGTGGGGGGGCCTCTAGCACAGATACGCAGTATTTT	CASSGGASSTDTQYF